The 12 T cell receptor beta chains below all came from one sample that was sequenced in a study of blood T cell repertoires in COVID-19. Profiled with immunoSEQ multiplex PCR; TCRdb holds only in-frame clones, not every one. The sample lists over 130,000 clones, about 91% occurring once. The source material was peripheral blood. The source of these receptors is a human donor in a cohort sampled during active COVID-19.

The rearrangement joins TRBV18 to TRBJ2-3; TRBD1 might be the D (5 bases). The germline V and J ends were trimmed by 0 bases and 4 bases, with 8 bases remaining between them. The germline gives CDR1 KGHSH, CDR2 LQKENI. The CDR3 is made up of 14 amino acids. The CDR3 sequence is CASSPPMGPDTQYF. The CDR3 DNA reads TGTGCCAGCTCACCACCGATGGGGCCAGATACGCAGTATTTT. Looking up the rest from reference TRBV18 and TRBJ2-3 gives the full variable domain: NAGVMQNPRHLVRRRGQEARLRCSPMKGHSHVYWYRQLPEEGLKFMVYLQKENIIDESGMPKERFSAEFPKEGPSILRIQQVVRGDSAAYFCASSPPMGPDTQYFGPGTRLTVL.

The V and J genes are TRBV3-1 (or the pseudogene TRBV3-2) and TRBJ1-2; tentative D call: TRBD1 (6 bases). CDR1 and CDR2 from the germline V gene are LGHDT and YNNKEL (reference sequence). V was trimmed by 7 bases and J by 3 bases, leaving 18 bases between them. The CDR3 has 15 amino acids. CDR3 bases: TGTGCCAGCACCTTTGCCCACAGGGCCCACTATGGCTACACCTTC. Its translation is CASTFAHRAHYGYTF.

The V and J genes are TRBV2 and TRBJ2-1, with TRBD1 matching over 8 bases. The trim removed 6 bases at V and 4 bases at J, leaving 8 bases unmatched. This CDR3 spans 15 amino acids. Germline CDR1 SNHLY, CDR2 FYNNEI. The CDR3 protein is CASRPGTGAYNEQFF. CDR3 nucleotide sequence: TGTGCCAGCAGACCCGGGACAGGAGCTTACAATGAGCAGTTCTTC.

The V gene is TRBV5-4, the J gene TRBJ2-7, with TRBD2 identical over 10 bases. CDR1 and CDR2 (germline): SGHNT, YYREEE (reference sequence). With 4 bases clipped from V and 2 bases from J, the junction kept 12 bases outside the gene matches. The CDR3 consists of 17 residues. CDR3 residues: CASSPAGTSAFAYEQYF. CDR3 DNA: TGTGCCAGCAGCCCCGCCGGGACTAGCGCATTCGCCTACGAGCAGTACTTC.

The CDR3 coding sequence is TGCGCCAGCAGTGAAGGACAGGGGCCAGGTACTTCCCCCTGCGAGCAGTACTTC. Protein product: CASSEGQGPGTSPCEQYF. V and J are TRBV10-1 and TRBJ2-7, with 9 bases fitting TRBD1. This CDR3 has 18 amino acids. Per germline, CDR1 WNHNN and CDR2 SYGVQD (reference sequence). V was pared by 3 bases and J by 6 bases, with 18 bases of the junction left unmatched.

This clone was detected once. This sequence joins TRBV5-4 and TRBJ1-3; possible D gene TRBD1, 5 bases. V was cut by 0 bases and J by 0 bases, with 7 bases left in between. CDR3 length: 15 amino acids. The germline V gene encodes CDR1 SGHNT and CDR2 YYREEE (reference sequence). CDR3 protein: CASSLDQGSGNTIYF. The CDR3 DNA follows: TGTGCCAGCAGCTTGGATCAGGGCTCTGGAAACACCATATATTTT.

The chain has TRBV27 and TRBJ1-5, with 8 positions matching TRBD1. The CDR3 covers 15 residues. The germline CDR1 and CDR2 sequences are MNHEY and SMNVEV (reference sequence). Germline trimming cut 4 bases from V and 7 bases from J; bases unmatched to any gene: 9. CDR3 in amino acids: CASSSLGQGSQPQHF. The DNA of the CDR3 is TGTGCCAGCAGTTCCCTCGGACAGGGAAGCCAGCCCCAGCATTTT.

The genes are TRBV9 and TRBJ1-1, with D possibly being TRBD1 (6 bases). V shed 0 bases and J shed 1 base, with 13 bases lying between them. This CDR3 comprises 16 residues. Germline CDR1 and CDR2: SGDLS and YYNGEE. In DNA form, the CDR3 reads TGTGCCAGCAGCGTAGCTTGGGGGGGCAAGAACACTGAAGCTTTCTTT. Amino acid sequence: CASSVAWGGKNTEAFF.

The rearrangement joins TRBV10-3 to TRBJ2-1; tentatively, D is TRBD2 (5 bases). Per germline, CDR1 ENHRY and CDR2 SYGVKD. The V gene lost 2 bases and the J gene lost 4 bases, with 15 bases spanning the gap. The CDR3 has 16 amino acids. The CDR3 loop is CAISEIGKGMYNEQFF. DNA of the CDR3: TGTGCCATCAGTGAGATCGGGAAGGGTATGTACAATGAGCAGTTCTTC.

The chain employs TRBV3-1 (or the pseudogene TRBV3-2) and TRBJ2-1, with D possibly TRBD1 on 5 matching bases. Trimming removed 2 bases at V and 11 bases at J, with 10 bases between. Germline-derived CDR1 and CDR2 are LGHDT and YNNKEL (reference sequence). The CDR3 is made up of 12 amino acids. The CDR3 region has the DNA TGTGCCAGCAGCCAAAGGGGAAATAAGCAGTTCTTC. Its protein is CASSQRGNKQFF.

This clone was recorded only once. V usage is TRBV19 and J usage is TRBJ2-7, with D possibly TRBD2 on 7 matching bases. V was shortened by 3 bases and J by 2 bases, with 14 bases between the two germline ends. Per germline, CDR1 LNHDA and CDR2 SQIVND (reference sequence). This CDR3 has 15 residues. CDR3 nucleotide sequence: TGTGCCAGTAGTATCGGGGGGCGCGGAGCCTACGAGCAGTACTTC. Residues: CASSIGGRGAYEQYF.

The genes are TRBV29-1 and TRBJ1-3, with 7 bases identical to TRBD1. This CDR3 is built from 13 residues. J lost 3 bases, V lost 6 bases, and 5 bases had no gene match. Germline values: CDR1 SQVTM, CDR2 ANQGSEA. CDR3 region: CSVGQANGNTIYF. The DNA of the CDR3 is TGCAGCGTCGGACAGGCCAATGGAAACACCATATATTTT. The variable domain in full, with the rest retrieved from reference TRBV29-1 and TRBJ1-3, is SAVISQKPSRDICQRGTSLTIQCQVDSQVTMMFWYRQQPGQSLTLIATANQGSEATYESGFVIDKFPISRPNLTFSTLTVSNMSPEDSSIYLCSVGQANGNTIYFGEGSWLTVV.